A single sample gave rise to the 5 T cell receptor beta chains below, sequenced in a study of OX40 agonist ivuxolimab in advanced cancers. TCRdb keeps only in-frame clones here, not all; method: immunoSEQ multiplex PCR. Of approximately 130,000 clones in the sample, around 93% were seen once. The material sequenced was CD4+ or CD8+ T cells sorted from blood, taken in a trial of the OX40 agonist ivuxolimab. These receptors all come from an adult with an advanced solid tumor such as melanoma, head and neck, liver or kidney cancer.

Here the CDR3 reads CAISRTSGSYNEQFF. DNA for the CDR3: TGTGCCATCAGCAGGACTAGCGGGAGCTACAATGAGCAGTTCTTC. This chain uses TRBV10-3 with TRBJ2-1; 13 bases agree with TRBD2. The J segment lost 3 bases and the V segment lost 6 bases, leaving 2 bases of the junction unmatched. The CDR3 length is 15 residues. Per the germline V gene, CDR1 is ENHRY and CDR2 is SYGVKD.

The chain joins TRBV10-3 to TRBJ2-3; D is unresolved. V lost 7 bases and J lost 0, with 8 bases in between. The CDR3 loop spans 13 amino acids. Germline V CDR1 and CDR2: ENHRY, SYGVKD. In DNA, the CDR3 is TGTGCCATCATCTCTTCTAGCACAGATACGCAGTATTTT. This gives the protein CAIISSSTDTQYF.

The CDR3 sequence: CASNLRSPSRNYEQYF. The DNA for the CDR3 is TGTGCCAGCAATCTACGTTCACCCTCGAGAAACTACGAGCAGTACTTC. The chain employs TRBV6-6 and TRBJ2-7; D is unclear. In germline, CDR1 is MNHNY, CDR2 SVGAGI (reference sequence). This CDR3 region has 16 residues. Trimming removed 7 bases at V and 3 bases at J, with 22 bases between.

The V call is TRBV10-3, the J call TRBJ1-3; D is unresolved. The germline CDR1 and CDR2 sequences are ENHRY and SYGVKD. The V end lost 3 bases, the J end lost 4 bases, and 7 bases lay between the germline ends. This CDR3 is 13 amino acids long. CDR3 sequence (DNA): TGTGCCATCAGTGACCAAGAGGGAAACACCATATATTTT. Translation: CAISDQEGNTIYF.

The chain links TRBV7-2 to TRBJ2-5, with 8 bases fitting TRBD1. V lost 1 base to trimming and J lost 5 bases; unmatched junction nucleotides: 0. The CDR3 covers 13 residues. Germline V gives CDR1 SGHTA, CDR2 FQGNSA. The CDR3 sequence is CASSLGTGETQYF. Written as DNA, the CDR3 is TGTGCCAGCAGCTTAGGGACAGGGGAGACCCAGTACTTC.